This T cell receptor (beta chain) was identified in a study of CD8 T cells in ankylosing spondylitis. This clonotype has a handful of counts. No antigen is known for it. Study conclusions and caveats: It was reported that disease-linked clones were significantly enriched in matched ankylosing spondylitis synovial fluid. There was a TCR beta motif, made of 7 or 8 highly homologous variants, that appeared characteristic of ankylosing spondylitis blood.

TCRdb fed the 5' RACE reads into MiXCR, producing one record per CDR3 protein. Of about 250,000 distinct CDR3 sequences listed, roughly 10% are singletons. Sequences were obtained from blood, either unsorted or a sorted T cell fraction (not recorded which). This clonotype was sampled from a male donor with ankylosing spondylitis or in good health (not recorded which).

The CDR3 loop is CAWSVTQDTEAFF. The CDR3 bases are TGTGCCTGGAGTGTAACACAAGACACTGAAGCTTTCTTT. J is TRBJ1-1 and V is TRBV30; D is ambiguous. The length of the CDR3 is 13 residues. With 0 bases removed from V and 3 bases from J, the gap between germline ends came to 8 bases. Germline V gives CDR1 GTSNPN, CDR2 SVGIG (reference sequence). The full variable domain, completed using reference TRBV30 and TRBJ1-1, is SQTIHQWPATLVQPVGSPLSLECTVEGTSNPNLYWYRQAAGRGLQLLFYSVGIGQISSEVPQNLSASRPQDRQFILSSKKLLLSDSGFYLCAWSVTQDTEAFFGQGTRLTVV.